The 9 T cell receptor beta chains presented below share a single source sample, sequenced in a study of blood T cell repertoires in COVID-19. Measured with immunoSEQ multiplex PCR; TCRdb has only the in-frame clones, and not every one. This table has 250,000 to 350,000 clones, roughly 90% appearing once. The sequenced material came from peripheral blood. Receptors originate from a man in his late teens or twenties with active or convalescent COVID-19.

The chain combines TRBV5-4 with TRBJ2-7; D is ambiguous. Germline V gene sequence: CDR1 SGHNT, CDR2 YYREEE (reference sequence). V lost 2 bases, J lost 4 bases, and 16 bases lay in between. This CDR3 comprises 15 residues. CDR3 DNA sequence: TGTGCCAGCAGCTTTATGTCGACAACGCCTTACGAGCAGTACTTC. Translating gives CASSFMSTTPYEQYF.

The chain employs TRBV29-1 and TRBJ2-2, with D perhaps matching TRBD2 (6 bases). Germline-derived CDR1 and CDR2 are SQVTM and ANQGSEA. The CDR3 is 12 amino acids. CDR3 coding DNA: TGCAGTATGCGGGAGAACACCGGGGAGCTGTTTTTT. The encoded protein is CSMRENTGELFF.

V and J are TRBV28 and TRBJ1-5, with TRBD1 matching over 7 bases. The CDR3 totals 14 residues. V lost 2 bases, J lost 7 bases, and 5 bases stayed unmatched. Germline loops: CDR1 MDHEN, CDR2 SYDVKM. As DNA, the CDR3 is TGTGCCAGCAGTTTAGGACAGGTCATCCAGCCCCAGCATTTT. Translation: CASSLGQVIQPQHF.

CDR3 DNA sequence: TGTGCCACCAGCAGAGCTCCCGGGGTCCCGGGTGAGCAGTACTTC. Translated, it gives CATSRAPGVPGEQYF. J is TRBJ2-7 and V is TRBV15, with a weak D call TRBD2 (5 bases). With 1 base removed from V and 7 bases from J, the gap between germline ends came to 17 bases. The CDR3 is made up of 15 amino acids. Looked up from germline, CDR1 is LNHNV and CDR2 is YYDKDF (reference sequence).

This clone was detected only a few times. The chain links TRBV7-9 to TRBJ1-2; D uncertain. The CDR3 totals 12 residues. CDR1 and CDR2 (germline): SEHNR, FQNEAQ (reference sequence). Trimming left V 6 bases short and J 4 bases short, with 9 bases between. This chain's CDR3 is CASSKSLYGYTF. The CDR3 DNA is TGTGCCAGCAGTAAGAGTCTCTATGGCTACACCTTC.

CDR3 amino acids: CASSGSGGPYEQYF. CDR3 bases: TGCGCCAGCAGCGGGAGCGGGGGGCCCTACGAGCAGTACTTC. The rearrangement joins TRBV5-1 to TRBJ2-7, with 9 bases matching TRBD2. V gave up 4 bases and J gave up 2 bases; unmatched junction bases: 4. The CDR3 has 14 residues. Looked up from germline, CDR1 is SGHRS and CDR2 is YFSETQ.

This sequence joins TRBV5-1 and TRBJ1-4; D is unresolved. V was shortened by 5 bases and J by 5 bases, with 7 bases between the two germline ends. The length of the CDR3 is 12 residues. CDR1 is SGHRS, CDR2 YFSETQ, per germline. CDR3 sequence reads: CASRSGNEKLFF. CDR3 DNA: TGCGCCAGCAGGTCCGGGAATGAAAAACTGTTTTTT.

This chain connects TRBV18 to TRBJ2-4, with D possibly TRBD2 on 5 matching bases. Germline CDR1 KGHSH, CDR2 LQKENI. The CDR3 length is 13 residues. V was trimmed by 0 bases and J by 8 bases, leaving 8 bases between them. CDR3: CASSPPGVDIQYF. CDR3 DNA sequence: TGTGCCAGCTCACCACCGGGAGTGGACATTCAGTACTTC.

The chain carries TRBV5-1 and TRBJ2-1; 9 nucleotides agree with TRBD2. CDR1 and CDR2 (germline): SGHRS, YFSETQ. After removal of 2 bases from V and 5 bases from J, the junction contained 8 bases not matched to a gene. The CDR3 is 16 residues long. The CDR3 loop reads CASSFRAGGPNNEQFF. The CDR3 nucleotides are TGCGCCAGCAGCTTTCGGGCGGGAGGGCCGAACAATGAGCAGTTCTTC.